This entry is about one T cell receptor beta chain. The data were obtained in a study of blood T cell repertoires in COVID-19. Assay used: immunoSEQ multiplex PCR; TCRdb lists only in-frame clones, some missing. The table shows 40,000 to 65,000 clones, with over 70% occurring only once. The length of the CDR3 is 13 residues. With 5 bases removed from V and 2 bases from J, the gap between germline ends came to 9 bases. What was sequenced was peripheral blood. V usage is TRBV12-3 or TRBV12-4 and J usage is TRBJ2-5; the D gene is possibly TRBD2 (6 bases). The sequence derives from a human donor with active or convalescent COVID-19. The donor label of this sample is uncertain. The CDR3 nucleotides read TGTGCCAGCAGTGGGGGACTTCAAGAGACCCAGTACTTC. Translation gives CASSGGLQETQYF.